The rows below give T cell receptor beta chains drawn from one sample of a study of cytomegalovirus exposure and HLA in healthy donors. Profiled with immunoSEQ multiplex PCR; TCRdb holds only in-frame clones, not every one. The sample yields some 65,000 clones, roughly 80% seen once. Sequencing input: PBMCs. The source is a girl aged 10 to 17 in good health and CMV-seropositive. Each CDR3 is given with its conserved first and last residue.

v_call	j_call	cdr3_aa
TRBV7-8	TRBJ1-2	CASSLFLAGGLGYTF
TRBV10-3	TRBJ2-5	CAISDGTTIRETQYF
TRBV30	TRBJ1-3	CAWSVRVSSGNTIYF
TRBV5-4	TRBJ2-5	CASSRWDLRVSVETQYF
TRBV10-3	TRBJ1-1	CATRRLNTEAFF
TRBV6-5	TRBJ1-3	CASSYSAGLGNTIYF
TRBV2	TRBJ1-5	CASSERTGENQPQHF
TRBV30	TRBJ1-1	CAWSVPSRQNTEAFF
TRBV5-1	TRBJ2-5	CASSSALTGFKRTQYF
TRBV5-4	TRBJ2-5	CASSLGTSGPQETQYF
TRBV6-5	TRBJ1-5	CASSYSTVSNQPQHF
TRBV4-1	TRBJ1-1	CASSRSGTAVIDHTEAFF
TRBV28	TRBJ2-7	CASDSLGYEQYF
TRBV4-3	TRBJ2-3	CASSQVGPEESTDTQYF
TRBV6-5	TRBJ1-3	CASGDSSGNTIYF
TRBV19	TRBJ2-1	CASMSGGNEQFF
TRBV6-5	TRBJ2-2	CASSSRPRGTGELFF
TRBV14	TRBJ2-5	CASSPWTGGGETQYF
TRBV29-1	TRBJ2-2	CSVEITTGAGTGELFF
TRBV6-4	TRBJ2-5	CASSESQGSQETQYF
TRBV27	TRBJ1-5	CASGPDSNQPQHF
TRBV28	TRBJ2-7	CASSSLGPLTYEQYF
TRBV9	TRBJ2-1	CASQPGGAGSYNEQFF
TRBV30	TRBJ1-5	CAWSEGWSHQPQHF
TRBV2	TRBJ1-6	CASSEETGFDSPLHF
TRBV27	TRBJ2-6	CASRWDREAGANVLTF
TRBV10-1	TRBJ2-2	CASGAANTGELFF
TRBV30	TRBJ1-1	CAWSVVEAFF
TRBV4-3	TRBJ1-6	CASSQVGGQGGSPLHF
TRBV15	TRBJ2-1	CATSRGETHNEQFF
TRBV2	TRBJ1-2	CASSEDPGYRSGYTF